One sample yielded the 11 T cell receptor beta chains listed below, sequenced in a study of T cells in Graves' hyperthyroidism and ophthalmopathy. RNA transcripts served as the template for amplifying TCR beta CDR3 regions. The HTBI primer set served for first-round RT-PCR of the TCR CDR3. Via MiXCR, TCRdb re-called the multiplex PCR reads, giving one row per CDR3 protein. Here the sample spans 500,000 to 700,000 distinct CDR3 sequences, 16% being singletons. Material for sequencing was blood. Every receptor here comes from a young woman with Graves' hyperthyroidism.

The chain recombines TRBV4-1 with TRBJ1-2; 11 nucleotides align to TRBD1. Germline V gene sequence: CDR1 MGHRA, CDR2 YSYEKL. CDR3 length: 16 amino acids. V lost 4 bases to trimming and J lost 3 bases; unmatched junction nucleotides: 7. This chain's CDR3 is CASSPDRGRLDYGYTF. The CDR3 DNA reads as TGCGCCAGCAGCCCGGACAGGGGGCGTTTAGACTATGGCTACACCTTC.

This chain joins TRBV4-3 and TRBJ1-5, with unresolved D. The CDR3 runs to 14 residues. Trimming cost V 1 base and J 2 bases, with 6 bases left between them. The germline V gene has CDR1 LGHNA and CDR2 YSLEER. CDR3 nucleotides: TGCGCCAGCAGCCAAGTGGTTGGCAATCAGCCCCAGCATTTT. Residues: CASSQVVGNQPQHF.

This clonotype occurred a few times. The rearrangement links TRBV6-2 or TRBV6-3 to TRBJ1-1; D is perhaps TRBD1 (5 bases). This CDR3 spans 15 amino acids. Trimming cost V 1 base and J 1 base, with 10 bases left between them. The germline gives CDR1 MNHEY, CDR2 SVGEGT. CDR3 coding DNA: TGTGCCAGCAGTTACTTCAAAACAGGGAACACTGAAGCTTTCTTT. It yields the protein CASSYFKTGNTEAFF.

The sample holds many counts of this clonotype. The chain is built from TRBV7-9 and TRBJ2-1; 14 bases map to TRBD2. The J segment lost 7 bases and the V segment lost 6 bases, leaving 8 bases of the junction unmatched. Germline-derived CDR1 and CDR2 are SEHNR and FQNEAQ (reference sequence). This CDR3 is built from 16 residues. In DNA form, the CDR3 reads TGTGCCAGCAGACCCGGACTAGCGGGAGGTGGTAATGAGCAGTTCTTC. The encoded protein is CASRPGLAGGGNEQFF.

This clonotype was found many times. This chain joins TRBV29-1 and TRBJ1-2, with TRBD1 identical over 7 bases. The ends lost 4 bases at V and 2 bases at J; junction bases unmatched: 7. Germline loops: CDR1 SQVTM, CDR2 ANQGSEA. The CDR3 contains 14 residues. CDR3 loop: CSVVQGQANYGYTF. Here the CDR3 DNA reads TGCAGCGTTGTACAAGGACAGGCCAACTATGGCTACACCTTC. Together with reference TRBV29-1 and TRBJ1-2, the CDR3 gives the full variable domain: SAVISQKPSRDICQRGTSLTIQCQVDSQVTMMFWYRQQPGQSLTLIATANQGSEATYESGFVIDKFPISRPNLTFSTLTVSNMSPEDSSIYLCSVVQGQANYGYTFGSGTRLTVV.

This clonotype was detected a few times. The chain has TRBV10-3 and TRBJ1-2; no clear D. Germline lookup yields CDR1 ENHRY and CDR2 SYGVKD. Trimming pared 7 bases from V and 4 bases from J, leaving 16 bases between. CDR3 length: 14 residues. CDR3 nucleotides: TGTGCCATCACCCCTTCAATGGCTGGCTATGGCTACACCTTC. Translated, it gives CAITPSMAGYGYTF.

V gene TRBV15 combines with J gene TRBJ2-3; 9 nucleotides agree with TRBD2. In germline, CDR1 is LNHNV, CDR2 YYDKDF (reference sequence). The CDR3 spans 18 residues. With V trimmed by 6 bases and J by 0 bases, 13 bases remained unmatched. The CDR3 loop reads CATRDLGSGGSSTDTQYF. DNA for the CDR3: TGTGCCACCAGGGACTTGGGTAGCGGGGGATCTAGCACAGATACGCAGTATTTT.

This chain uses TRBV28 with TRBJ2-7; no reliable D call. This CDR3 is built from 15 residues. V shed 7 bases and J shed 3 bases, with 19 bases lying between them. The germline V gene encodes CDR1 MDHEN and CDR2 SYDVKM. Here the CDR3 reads CASTLTGSQNYEQYF. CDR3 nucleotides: TGTGCCAGCACTCTCACGGGTTCTCAAAACTACGAGCAGTACTTC. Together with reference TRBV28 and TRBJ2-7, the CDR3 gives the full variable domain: DVKVTQSSRYLVKRTGEKVFLECVQDMDHENMFWYRQDPGLGLRLIYFSYDVKMKEKGDIPEGYSVSREKKERFSLILESASTNQTSMYLCASTLTGSQNYEQYFGPGTRLTVT.

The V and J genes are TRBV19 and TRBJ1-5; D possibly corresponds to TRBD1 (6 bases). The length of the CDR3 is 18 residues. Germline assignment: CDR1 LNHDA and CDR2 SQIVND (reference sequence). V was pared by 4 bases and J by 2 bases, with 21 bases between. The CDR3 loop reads CASSKVGFGTPRNQPQHF. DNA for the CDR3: TGTGCCAGTAGTAAAGTGGGCTTCGGGACACCGCGCAATCAGCCCCAGCATTTT.

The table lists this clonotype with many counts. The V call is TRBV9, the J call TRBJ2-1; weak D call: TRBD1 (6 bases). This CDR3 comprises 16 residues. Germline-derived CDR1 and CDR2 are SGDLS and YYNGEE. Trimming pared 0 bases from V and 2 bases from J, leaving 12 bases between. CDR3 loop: CASSVGGQSPYNEQFF. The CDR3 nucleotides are TGTGCCAGCAGCGTAGGAGGACAGAGTCCCTACAATGAGCAGTTCTTC.

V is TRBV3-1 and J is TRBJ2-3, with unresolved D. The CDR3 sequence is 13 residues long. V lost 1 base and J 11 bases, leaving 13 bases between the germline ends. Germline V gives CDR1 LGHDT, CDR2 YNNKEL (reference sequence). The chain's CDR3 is CASSQGFDVGQYF. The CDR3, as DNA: TGTGCCAGCAGCCAAGGTTTTGACGTCGGGCAGTATTTT.